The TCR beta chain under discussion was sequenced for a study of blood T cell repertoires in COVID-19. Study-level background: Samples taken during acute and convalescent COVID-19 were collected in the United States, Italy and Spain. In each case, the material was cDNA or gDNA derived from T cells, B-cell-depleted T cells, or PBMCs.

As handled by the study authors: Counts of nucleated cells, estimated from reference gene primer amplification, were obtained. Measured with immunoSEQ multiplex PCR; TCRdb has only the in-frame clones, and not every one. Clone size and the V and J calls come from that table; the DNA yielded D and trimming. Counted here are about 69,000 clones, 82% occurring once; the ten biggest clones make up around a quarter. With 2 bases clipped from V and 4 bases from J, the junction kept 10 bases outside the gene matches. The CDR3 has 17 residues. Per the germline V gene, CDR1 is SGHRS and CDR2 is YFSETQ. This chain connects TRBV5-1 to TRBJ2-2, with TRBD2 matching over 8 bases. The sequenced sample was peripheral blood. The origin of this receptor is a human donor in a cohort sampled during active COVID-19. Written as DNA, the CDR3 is TGCGCCAGCAGCTTTCCCGGGGGGGCGATGTTCACCGGGGAGCTGTTTTTT. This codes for CASSFPGGAMFTGELFF.